These 17 T cell receptor beta chains were all obtained from the same sample, sequenced in a study of T cells in Graves' hyperthyroidism and ophthalmopathy. What was amplified from RNA transcripts were TCR beta CDR3 regions. HTBI primers were employed in a first-round RT-PCR of the TCR CDR3. TCRdb independently ran MiXCR on the multiplex PCR reads; one entry per CDR3 protein. The table lists fewer than 800,000 distinct CDR3 sequences, around 17% of them singletons. Input material: blood. These receptors came from a man aged 18 to 30 with Graves' hyperthyroidism.

V usage is TRBV5-1 and J usage is TRBJ1-2; D gene ambiguous. V lost 0 bases, J lost 3 bases, and 12 bases lay in between. The CDR3 totals 15 residues. Germline values: CDR1 SGHRS, CDR2 YFSETQ. The CDR3 bases are TGCGCCAGCAGCTTGGACAGAGCCTGGGACTATGGCTACACCTTC. Translation gives CASSLDRAWDYGYTF. The full variable domain, rest sourced from reference TRBV5-1 and TRBJ1-2, is KAGVTQTPRYLIKTRGQQVTLSCSPISGHRSVSWYQQTPGQGLQFLFEYFSETQRNKGNFPGRFSGRQFSNSRSEMNVSTLELGDSALYLCASSLDRAWDYGYTFGSGTRLTVV.

The chain links TRBV7-9 to TRBJ2-7, with TRBD1 as a possible D gene (6 bases). V lost 3 bases, J lost 1 base, and 10 bases lay in between. Germline CDR1 SEHNR, CDR2 FQNEAQ (reference sequence). The length of the CDR3 is 14 residues. The DNA of the CDR3 is TGTGCCAGCAGCTTTACAGGGTTTTCCTACGAGCAGTACTTC. Its protein is CASSFTGFSYEQYF.

CDR3 nucleotide sequence: TGTGCCAGCAGCCACGGGGCTAGCGGGAAGGGGGATACGCAGTATTTT. Translation gives CASSHGASGKGDTQYF. V usage is TRBV6-1 and J usage is TRBJ2-3, with TRBD2 identical over 9 bases. CDR1 is MNHNS, CDR2 SASEGT, per germline. Trimming at V came to 6 bases and at J to 6 bases, leaving 13 bases not matched to a gene. There are 16 residues in the CDR3.

This clonotype was seen many times. V gene TRBV20-1 combines with J gene TRBJ2-1; 7 bases fit TRBD2. V lost 3 bases and J lost 4; bases outside the gene matches: 9. Germline CDR1 reads DFQATT; CDR2 reads SNEGSKA (reference sequence). This CDR3 is built from 15 residues. The CDR3 sequence: CSASRRGRGYNEQFF. CDR3 bases: TGCAGTGCTAGCCGACGGGGGAGGGGTTACAATGAGCAGTTCTTC.

At least ten counts were recorded for this clonotype. The chain has TRBV6-1 and TRBJ2-7; 7 nucleotides line up with TRBD2. Germline CDR1 MNHNS, CDR2 SASEGT. The CDR3 totals 13 residues. The J segment lost 2 bases and the V segment lost 6 bases, leaving 4 bases of the junction unmatched. CDR3 nucleotide sequence: TGTGCCAGCAGGGCTAGCGGACCCTACGAGCAGTACTTC. Amino acids: CASRASGPYEQYF.

This clonotype was picked up many times. V usage is TRBV20-1 and J usage is TRBJ2-5, with TRBD2 matching 11 bases. The CDR3 contains 12 residues. Germline CDR1 reads DFQATT; CDR2 reads SNEGSKA (reference sequence). Germline trimming cut 7 bases from V and 5 bases from J; bases unmatched to any gene: 3. The CDR3 is CSVAGGAETQYF. DNA for the CDR3: TGCAGTGTAGCGGGAGGGGCGGAGACCCAGTACTTC.

The chain links TRBV5-1 to TRBJ2-3; the match to TRBD2 covers 7 bases. Germline V CDR1 and CDR2: SGHRS, YFSETQ. This CDR3 region has 16 residues. J gave up 4 bases and V 0 bases, and 8 bases lay outside the gene matches. The CDR3 here is CASSLDGGSSPDTQYF. For the CDR3, the DNA is TGCGCCAGCAGCTTGGATGGCGGGAGCAGTCCAGATACGCAGTATTTT. The full variable domain, in which reference TRBV5-1 and TRBJ2-3 provide the parts outside the CDR3, is KAGVTQTPRYLIKTRGQQVTLSCSPISGHRSVSWYQQTPGQGLQFLFEYFSETQRNKGNFPGRFSGRQFSNSRSEMNVSTLELGDSALYLCASSLDGGSSPDTQYFGPGTRLTVL.

This clonotype was counted a few times. V usage is TRBV6-2 or TRBV6-3 and J usage is TRBJ2-7; possible D gene TRBD1, 5 bases. Germline V gene sequence: CDR1 MNHEY, CDR2 SVGEGT. The V end lost 6 bases, the J end lost 1 base, and 16 bases lay between the germline ends. This CDR3 region has 15 residues. The CDR3 DNA sequence: TGTGCCAGCAGATTCGTATGGGGCGGATCCTACGAGCAGTACTTC. Protein product: CASRFVWGGSYEQYF.

The chain employs TRBV6-1 and TRBJ2-7; D is unresolved. Germline CDR1 reads MNHNS; CDR2 reads SASEGT. V gave up 10 bases and J gave up 8 bases, with 18 bases separating them. This CDR3 has 12 amino acids. CDR3 in DNA: TGTGCCACTTCGGAAGGCTGGACCCAGCAGTACTTC. Translated, it gives CATSEGWTQQYF.

This rearrangement joins TRBV4-2 to TRBJ2-3; TRBD2 matches 7 bases. From germline, CDR1 is LGHNA and CDR2 YNFKEQ. With 4 bases clipped from V and 2 bases from J, the junction kept 9 bases outside the gene matches. This CDR3 has 16 residues. This chain's CDR3 is CASSPRRAGSTDTQYF. The CDR3 nucleotides read TGTGCCAGCAGCCCCCGGAGAGCGGGGTCCACAGATACGCAGTATTTT.

The chain employs TRBV19 and TRBJ2-3; D not certain. CDR1 is LNHDA and CDR2 is SQIVND in the germline V gene (reference sequence). Trimming shortened V by 6 bases and J by 6 bases, and 13 bases separated the two germline ends. The CDR3 extends over 13 amino acids. CDR3 region: CASSRERRDTQYF. CDR3 coding DNA: TGTGCCAGTAGCCGTGAGCGCCGCGATACGCAGTATTTT.

This clonotype was detected ten times or more. The chain employs TRBV7-9 and TRBJ1-1; D uncertain. The V gene lost 4 bases and the J gene lost 8 bases, with 8 bases spanning the gap. The CDR3 has 11 amino acids. Germline V gene sequence: CDR1 SEHNR, CDR2 FQNEAQ (reference sequence). The CDR3 nucleotides are TGTGCCAGCAGCTCCTGGGAAGAAGCTTTCTTT. This encodes CASSSWEEAFF.

The V call is TRBV6-2 or TRBV6-3, the J call TRBJ2-1; 11 nucleotides agree with TRBD2. Germline V gene sequence: CDR1 MNHEY, CDR2 SVGEGT. This CDR3 is 16 amino acids long. J was trimmed by 8 bases and V by 6 bases; bases with no gene match: 12. The CDR3 loop is CASSPTSGSRWYEQFF. The CDR3 bases are TGTGCCAGCAGCCCTACTAGCGGGAGTCGTTGGTATGAGCAGTTCTTC.

This clonotype was counted only a few times. The chain couples TRBV24-1 to TRBJ1-1, with D possibly matching TRBD1 (6 bases). The length of the CDR3 is 15 residues. Germline CDR1 is KGHDR and CDR2 is SFDVKD. V lost 3 bases and J 4 bases, leaving 14 bases between the germline ends. For the CDR3, the DNA is TGTGCCACCAGTGATCCGTCCCAGGGGTCCACTGAAGCTTTCTTT. It codes for CATSDPSQGSTEAFF.

This clonotype was counted at least ten times. V and J are TRBV28 and TRBJ1-1, with D tentatively TRBD1 (6 bases). V was pared by 1 base and J by 0 bases, with 9 bases between. The CDR3 totals 15 residues. CDR1 MDHEN and CDR2 SYDVKM come from the germline V gene. The CDR3 sequence is CASSLSGQVNTEAFF. In DNA form, the CDR3 reads TGTGCCAGCAGTTTATCGGGACAAGTGAACACTGAAGCTTTCTTT.

The V and J genes are TRBV19 and TRBJ2-7; 7 nucleotides agree with TRBD2. The CDR3 has 15 residues. Germline trimming cut 1 base from V and 3 bases from J; bases unmatched to any gene: 6. CDR1 is LNHDA and CDR2 is SQIVND in the germline V gene (reference sequence). The CDR3 coding sequence is TGTGCCAGTAGTATAGTGGGCGGGAGAGGCTACGAGCAGTACTTC. Translating gives CASSIVGGRGYEQYF.

Many counts were recorded for this clonotype. This chain uses TRBV18 with TRBJ2-7; D gene uncertain. Germline values: CDR1 KGHSH, CDR2 LQKENI. CDR3 length equals 14 residues. V lost 2 bases to trimming and J lost 0 bases, with 8 bases between them. CDR3 DNA: TGTGCCAGCTCACCAGGGTCCAGCTCCTACGAGCAGTACTTC. Translation: CASSPGSSSYEQYF.